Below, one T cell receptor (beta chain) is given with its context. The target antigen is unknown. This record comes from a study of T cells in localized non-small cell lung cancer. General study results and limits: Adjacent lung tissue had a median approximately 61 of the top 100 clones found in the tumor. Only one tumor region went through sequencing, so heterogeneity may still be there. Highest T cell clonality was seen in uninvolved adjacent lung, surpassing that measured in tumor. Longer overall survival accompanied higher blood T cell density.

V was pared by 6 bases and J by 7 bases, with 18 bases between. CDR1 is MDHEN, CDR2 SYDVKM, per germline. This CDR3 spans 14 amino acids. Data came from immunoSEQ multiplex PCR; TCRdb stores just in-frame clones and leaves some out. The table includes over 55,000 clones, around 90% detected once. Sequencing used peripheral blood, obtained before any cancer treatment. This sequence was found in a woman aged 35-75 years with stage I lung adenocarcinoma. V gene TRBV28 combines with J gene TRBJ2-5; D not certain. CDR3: CASSAGSPTGTQYF. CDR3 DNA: TGTGCCAGCAGCGCCGGATCTCCAACGGGGACCCAGTACTTC.